These T cell receptor beta chains were read from a single sample in a study of T cells in Graves' hyperthyroidism and ophthalmopathy. One entry per CDR3 protein results from TCRdb running MiXCR on the multiplex PCR reads. Altogether 450,000 to 650,000 distinct CDR3 sequences are present, 20% being singletons, with the ten largest covering 26%. Input material: blood. The receptors stem from a man younger than 30 with Graves' hyperthyroidism. CDR3s include the opening cysteine and the closing phenylalanine or tryptophan. D genes are given only for firm matches. Rows give clone size only sometimes, using once, few, many, or a class for an expanded clone.

j_call d_call cdr3_length clone_size v_call cdr3_nt cdr3_aa
TRBJ2-5 TRBD1 15 few TRBV27 TGTGCCAGCAGTTTGTCTGGGACAGGTTGGGAGACCCAGTACTTC CASSLSGTGWETQYF
TRBJ1-1 - 14 many TRBV19 TGTGCCAGTATTTCCACAGGGTCGAACACTGAAGCTTTCTTT CASISTGSNTEAFF
TRBJ2-7 - 15 - TRBV27 TGTGCCAGCAGTCATGACTTACTCCGCGGTGGGGAGCAGTACTTC CASSHDLLRGGEQYF
TRBJ2-5 - 18 many TRBV11-1 TGTGCCAGCAGCTTACTTCCCATTAGCGGAGCTTACCAAGAGACCCAGTACTTC CASSLLPISGAYQETQYF
TRBJ1-1 - 16 many TRBV12-3/TRBV12-4 TGTGCCAGCAGTCCCACGCACGACACAGTGAACACTGAAGCTTTCTTT CASSPTHDTVNTEAFF
TRBJ2-7 - 12 many TRBV2 TGTGCCAGCAGTGAAAGTGGTCCCGAGCAGTACTTC CASSESGPEQYF
TRBJ2-7 - 14 few TRBV27 TGTGCCAGCAGTTTCCTTGACAGAATCTACGAGCAGTACTTC CASSFLDRIYEQYF
TRBJ1-1 - 13 few TRBV7-8 TGTGCCAGCAGTTTGGGGGTCCGGACTGAAGCTTTCTTT CASSLGVRTEAFF
TRBJ1-1 TRBD1 14 many TRBV12-3/TRBV12-4 TGTGCCAGCAGTGGGCGAGGGGGCGTCACTGAAGCTTTCTTT CASSGRGGVTEAFF
TRBJ1-1 TRBD1 15 - TRBV12-3/TRBV12-4 TGTGCCAGCAGTAATCGACAGGGGACGGGCACTGAAGCTTTCTTT CASSNRQGTGTEAFF
TRBJ1-2 - 16 - TRBV5-1 TGCGCCAGCAGCTTGGTTATCGGCAGGGCGCCCTATGGCTACACCTTC CASSLVIGRAPYGYTF
TRBJ2-5 - 17 - TRBV4-1 TGCGCCAGCAGCCAAGAACCCCCCGGGACATTGAAAGAGACCCAGTACTTC CASSQEPPGTLKETQYF
TRBJ1-2 - 14 many TRBV5-5 TGTGCCAGCAGCTTGGGGGCAGGCGCCAATGGCTACACCTTC CASSLGAGANGYTF
TRBJ1-2 TRBD1 14 many TRBV6-1 TGTGCCAGCAGGGAGGGACAGGTTAACTATGGCTACACCTTC CASREGQVNYGYTF
TRBJ2-5 - 12 many TRBV30 TGTGCCTGTCGGCCGGGCTCGGAGACCCAGTACTTC CACRPGSETQYF
TRBJ1-3 TRBD1 19 many TRBV6-5 TGTGCCAGCAGTTATGGACAGGCGGGGACTTATTTCTCTGGAAACACCATATATTTT CASSYGQAGTYFSGNTIYF
TRBJ1-1 - 13 many TRBV7-8 TGTGCCAGCAGCTCGTCCGGACCCCGGACGGCTTTCTTT CASSSSGPRTAFF
TRBJ1-5 TRBD1 16 - TRBV15 TGTGCCACCAGCGATCAGGACAGGGGTTTGGATCAGCCCCAGCATTTT CATSDQDRGLDQPQHF
TRBJ2-7 TRBD1 14 - TRBV5-5 TGTGCCAGCAGCTTCGGGACAGGATTTTACGGGCAGTACTTC CASSFGTGFYGQYF
TRBJ1-2 - 14 few TRBV10-3 TGTGCCATTAGGACTCCGGGACAACATACTGGCTACACCTTC CAIRTPGQHTGYTF
TRBJ1-2 - 13 - TRBV6-1 TGTGCCAGCAGTCGGACAGAGCACTATGGCTACACCTTC CASSRTEHYGYTF
TRBJ2-7 TRBD2 14 many TRBV12-3/TRBV12-4 TGTGCCAGCAGCTCCGGACTAGCGAGGTACGAGCAGTACTTC CASSSGLARYEQYF
TRBJ2-2 - 14 - TRBV7-6 TGTGCCAGCAGCTTAGTTAAGGGTCCCGGGGAGCTGCTTTTT CASSLVKGPGELLF
TRBJ2-7 TRBD1 14 few TRBV19 TGTGCCAGTAGTCCCGGGACAGGGACCCACGAGCAGTACTTC CASSPGTGTHEQYF
TRBJ2-7 - 15 many TRBV6-5 TGTGCCAGCAGTTACTTTGGGAGACAGTACTACGAGCAGTACTTC CASSYFGRQYYEQYF
TRBJ1-5 - 16 many TRBV19 TGTGCCAGTACTCCCGGGGGTGGGCTAACTCATCAGCCCCAGCATTTT CASTPGGGLTHQPQHF
TRBJ2-2 - 12 many TRBV12-3/TRBV12-4 TGTGCCAGCAGTTCAGGGGTCGGGGAGCTGTTTTTT CASSSGVGELFF
TRBJ2-7 - 14 many TRBV12-3/TRBV12-4 TGTGCCAGCAGTTTTGAGGGGGGTTCCTACGAGCAGTACTTC CASSFEGGSYEQYF
TRBJ2-5 - 16 many TRBV6-1 TGTGCCAGCAGTGCCTCCGGCAGGCCGATCACGGAGACCCAGTACTTC CASSASGRPITETQYF
TRBJ2-7 TRBD1 13 few TRBV29-1 TGCAGCGTTGACGGACAGGGGTGGTACGAGCAGTACTTC CSVDGQGWYEQYF
TRBJ1-1 - 12 many TRBV6-2/TRBV6-3 TGTGCCAGCAGTTATACTCGGACTGAAGCTTTCTTT CASSYTRTEAFF
TRBJ1-2 - 13 many TRBV18 TGTGCCAGCTCACCACTGCAGGAAGAGGGCTACACCTTC CASSPLQEEGYTF
TRBJ1-1 - 14 many TRBV12-3/TRBV12-4 TGTGCCAGCAAAAACAGGGAGTTGAACACTGAAGCTTTCTTT CASKNRELNTEAFF
TRBJ1-1 - 16 - TRBV19 TGTGCCAGTAGCAAAATCTCCCAGATTCCGAACACTGAAGCTTTCTTT CASSKISQIPNTEAFF
TRBJ1-2 TRBD1 14 once TRBV28 TGTGCCAGCAGTTGGACAGGGTGGGACTATGGCTACACCTTC CASSWTGWDYGYTF
TRBJ2-5 TRBD2 13 many TRBV28 TGTGCCAGCACCACGGGGGGGCTGGAGACCCAGTACTTC CASTTGGLETQYF
TRBJ2-7 - 17 - TRBV5-1 TGCGCCAGCAGCAAGGGAGACAGGGGACTATACTCCTACGAGCAGTACTTC CASSKGDRGLYSYEQYF
TRBJ2-4 TRBD2 17 - TRBV24-1 TGTGCCACCAGTGATGAGCGGGGGTGGATTCGATGGGACATTCAGTACTTC CATSDERGWIRWDIQYF
TRBJ2-7 TRBD2 16 - TRBV11-2 TGTGCCAGCAGCTTTGATAGCGGGAAATCGTCCTACGAGCAGTACTTC CASSFDSGKSSYEQYF
TRBJ1-1 - 15 few TRBV28 TGTGCCAGCGGGTCGGCTGGCGGATCGCACACTGAAGCTTTCTTT CASGSAGGSHTEAFF
TRBJ1-2 - 15 few TRBV4-1 TGCGCCAGCAGCCAAGATGTCTGGGGTAACTATGGCTACACCTTC CASSQDVWGNYGYTF